The 3 T cell receptor beta chains below were found in one sample sequenced in a study of human T cells and chemical hapten exposure. MiXCR was run by TCRdb on the RACE reads, yielding one entry per CDR3 protein. Among around 99,000 distinct CDR3 sequences listed, around 12% were seen once. Time point given: patch test 1, 2 weeks after DPC sensitization. The treatment: therapeutic diphenylcyclopropenone sensitization with weekly scalp DPC. This material consisted of whole blood, taken in connection with sensitization to the hapten diphenylcyclopropenone (DPC). The origin of the receptors is a woman in her forties with alopecia areata. Some clones in this sample may be carry-over from other donors' samples.

CDR3 nucleotide sequence: TGTGCCAGCAGCCATCCTCCTGAGAGCACTGAAGCTTTCTTT. Amino acids: CASSHPPESTEAFF. This chain joins TRBV7-9 and TRBJ1-1; unclear D gene. This CDR3 contains 14 residues. Trimming removed 5 bases at V and 4 bases at J, with 14 bases between. CDR1 is SEHNR, CDR2 FQNEAQ, per germline (reference sequence).

There are a few counts of this clonotype. J is TRBJ2-1 and V is TRBV6-2 or TRBV6-3; 8 nucleotides match TRBD2. V shed 3 bases, J shed 2 bases, and the junction held 6 bases outside the gene matches. The V gene's germline CDR1 is MNHEY and CDR2 SVGEGT. The CDR3 sequence is 16 residues long. CDR3 amino acids: CASSYRAGVTYNEQFF. The CDR3 DNA sequence: TGTGCCAGCAGTTATCGAGCGGGAGTAACCTACAATGAGCAGTTCTTC.

The rearrangement joins TRBV5-1 to TRBJ2-6; D is ambiguous. Per the germline V gene, CDR1 is SGHRS and CDR2 is YFSETQ. The CDR3 has 14 amino acids. The V end was cut by 4 bases, the J end by 2 bases, with 7 bases between. CDR3 nucleotide sequence: TGCGCCAGCAGCACGGCGGCTGGGGCCAACGTCCTGACTTTC. This codes for CASSTAAGANVLTF.